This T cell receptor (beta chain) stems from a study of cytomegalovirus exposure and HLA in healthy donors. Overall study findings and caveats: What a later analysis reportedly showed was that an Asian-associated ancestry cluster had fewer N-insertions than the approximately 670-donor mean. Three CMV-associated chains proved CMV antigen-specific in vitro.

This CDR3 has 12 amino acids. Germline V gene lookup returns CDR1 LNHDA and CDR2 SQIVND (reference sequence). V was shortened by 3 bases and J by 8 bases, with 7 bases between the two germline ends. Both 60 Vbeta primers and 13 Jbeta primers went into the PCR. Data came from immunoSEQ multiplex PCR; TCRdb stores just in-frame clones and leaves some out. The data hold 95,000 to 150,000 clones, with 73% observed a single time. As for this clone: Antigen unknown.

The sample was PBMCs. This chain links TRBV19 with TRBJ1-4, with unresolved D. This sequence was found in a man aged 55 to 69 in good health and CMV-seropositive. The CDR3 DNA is TGTGCCAGTAGTATCTCCAGGGAAAAACTGTTTTTT. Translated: CASSISREKLFF.